Listed below are T cell receptor beta chains from one sample, sequenced in a study of pediatric ulcerative colitis. Profiled with immunoSEQ multiplex PCR; TCRdb holds only in-frame clones, not every one. The profile shows about 64,000 clones, roughly nine tenths of them singletons. The sequenced sample consisted of blood. The source is a boy aged 10-17 years with severe ulcerative colitis. Both conserved end residues are part of each CDR3. The D gene is left open where the match is weak. Only part of the rows carry a size: once, few, many, or a class if the clone is expanded.

j_call	v_call	clone_size	d_call	cdr3_nt	cdr3_aa
TRBJ1-1	TRBV25-1	-	-	TGTGCCAGCAGCATCGACTCCTCTTCGAACACTGAAGCTTTCTTT	CASSIDSSSNTEAFF
TRBJ2-7	TRBV9	-	-	TGTGCCAGCAGCTCGGGGTCCTACGAGCAGTACTTC	CASSSGSYEQYF
TRBJ2-4	TRBV10-3	few	TRBD1	TGTGCCACCGGGGGACAGGGGGAATTCATTCAGTACTTC	CATGGQGEFIQYF
TRBJ1-5	TRBV21-1	-	-	TGTGCCAGCAGCAAAGGCCCTCACAGGTCTAGGGCCTCCGATAACAATCAGCCCCAGCATTTT	CASSKGPHRSRASDNNQPQHF
TRBJ2-1	TRBV6-8	-	TRBD2	TGTGCCAGCAGCCCCTCTAGCGGGTCCTACAATGAGCAGTTCTTC	CASSPSSGSYNEQFF
TRBJ2-7	TRBV5-1	-	TRBD2	TGCGCCAGCAGCTTCAGCGGGAGGGACTACGAGCAGTACTTC	CASSFSGRDYEQYF
TRBJ1-2	TRBV18	few	-	TGTGCCAGCTCACCAGGGGCAGGACGAGATGGCTACACCTTC	CASSPGAGRDGYTF
TRBJ2-7	TRBV4-1	-	TRBD1	TGCGCCAGCAGCCAAGGCGGGACAGGGGGCCATAACGAGCAGTACTTC	CASSQGGTGGHNEQYF
TRBJ1-1	TRBV18	-	TRBD1	TGTGCCAGCTCACAGGAAGCAGGGGGGAACACTGAAGCTTTCTTT	CASSQEAGGNTEAFF
TRBJ2-1	TRBV7-3	-	TRBD1	TGTGCCAGCAGCTTAACCGGGACAGGGTTGTATGAGCAGTTCTTC	CASSLTGTGLYEQFF
TRBJ2-1	TRBV2	-	-	TGTGCCAGCAGTGTAGGACCAGGCCTAGATTTTAATGAGCAGTTCTTC	CASSVGPGLDFNEQFF
TRBJ2-1	TRBV30	-	-	TGTGCCTGCGGGAGTAGGGATGAGCAGTTCTTC	CACGSRDEQFF
TRBJ2-5	TRBV10-3	-	-	TGTGCCATCAGTGAGTCTGATAATAGGGAGACCCAGTACTTC	CAISESDNRETQYF
TRBJ1-2	TRBV5-4	-	TRBD1	TGTGCCAGCAGCTTGGAAGACTCGATAGCCGGGACAGGGGGCGGCTACACCTTC	CASSLEDSIAGTGGGYTF
TRBJ2-1	TRBV14	-	TRBD2	TGTGCCAGCAGCCAAGATGGGGCTAGCGGGAGGGCTACTGACAATGAGCAGTTCTTC	CASSQDGASGRATDNEQFF
TRBJ1-2	TRBV11-3	-	TRBD1	TGTGCCAGCAGCCGGGGGTATCCGGGACAGGCTTTCCTCTATGGCTACACCTTC	CASSRGYPGQAFLYGYTF
TRBJ2-7	TRBV11-3	-	TRBD2	TGTGCCAGCAGCTCGGGACTAGCTGAGCAGTACTTC	CASSSGLAEQYF
TRBJ2-7	TRBV5-6	-	TRBD1	TGTGCCAGCAGCTCGACAGGGAACGAGCAGTACTTC	CASSSTGNEQYF
TRBJ2-1	TRBV15	-	-	TGTGCCACCAGCTCTGGTAGATACAATGAGCAGTTCTTC	CATSSGRYNEQFF
TRBJ2-3	TRBV5-1	once	-	TGCGCCAGCAGCTTGGGTCCCATAAGAGGGGCAGATACGCAGTATTTT	CASSLGPIRGADTQYF
TRBJ2-7	TRBV6-1	few	-	TGTGCCAGCAGTGAATGGTCAAGCCGCTACGAGCAGTACTTC	CASSEWSSRYEQYF
TRBJ2-3	TRBV7-9	once	TRBD1	TGTGCCAGCAGCCCGGGGGACAGGGACACAGATACGCAGTATTTT	CASSPGDRDTDTQYF
TRBJ2-7	TRBV18	-	-	TGTGCCAGCTCACCCCGGGACACTGTCCCTGTAGACGAGCAGTACTTC	CASSPRDTVPVDEQYF
TRBJ2-1	TRBV19	-	TRBD1	TGTGCCAGTAGTATAGTTAAGGGGGCTTTCTTAGGTGAGCAGTTCTTC	CASSIVKGAFLGEQFF
TRBJ1-1	TRBV9	-	TRBD1	TGTGCCAGCAGTAGGACAGGGGCAATGAACACTGAGGCTTTCTTT	CASSRTGAMNTEAFF
TRBJ2-5	TRBV7-9	-	-	TGTGCCAGCAGCTCGCCGACTAGTAAGACCCAGTACTTC	CASSSPTSKTQYF
TRBJ2-1	TRBV29-1	-	-	TGCAGCGGGACAGCCTACAATGAGCAGTTCTTC	CSGTAYNEQFF
TRBJ2-3	TRBV10-1	-	TRBD1	TGCGCCAGCAGTGGGTGGCTTGGGGACAGTAACCCCACAGATACGCAGTATTTT	CASSGWLGDSNPTDTQYF